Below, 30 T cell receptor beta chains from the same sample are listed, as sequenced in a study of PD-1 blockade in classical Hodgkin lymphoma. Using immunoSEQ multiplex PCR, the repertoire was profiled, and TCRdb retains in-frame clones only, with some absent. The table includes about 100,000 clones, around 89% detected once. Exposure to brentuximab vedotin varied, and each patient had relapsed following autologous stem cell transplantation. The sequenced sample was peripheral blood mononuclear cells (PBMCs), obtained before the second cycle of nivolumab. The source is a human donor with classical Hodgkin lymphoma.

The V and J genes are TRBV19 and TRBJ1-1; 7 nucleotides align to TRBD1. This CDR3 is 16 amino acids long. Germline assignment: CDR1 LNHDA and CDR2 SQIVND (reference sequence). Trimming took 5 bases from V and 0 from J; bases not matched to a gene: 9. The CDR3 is CASSSLPGTVNTEAFF. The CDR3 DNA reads TGTGCCAGTAGTTCTCTTCCCGGGACAGTGAACACTGAAGCTTTCTTT. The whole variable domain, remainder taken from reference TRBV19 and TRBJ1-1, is DGGITQSPKYLFRKEGQNVTLSCEQNLNHDAMYWYRQDPGQGLRLIYYSQIVNDFQKGDIAEGYSVSREKKESFPLTVTSAQKNPTAFYLCASSSLPGTVNTEAFFGQGTRLTVV.

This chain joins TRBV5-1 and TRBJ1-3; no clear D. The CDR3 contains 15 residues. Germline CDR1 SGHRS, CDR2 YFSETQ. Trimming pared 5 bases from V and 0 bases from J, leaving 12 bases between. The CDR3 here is CASSSAGNSGNTIYF. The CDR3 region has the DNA TGCGCCAGCAGTTCAGCAGGCAACTCTGGAAACACCATATATTTT.

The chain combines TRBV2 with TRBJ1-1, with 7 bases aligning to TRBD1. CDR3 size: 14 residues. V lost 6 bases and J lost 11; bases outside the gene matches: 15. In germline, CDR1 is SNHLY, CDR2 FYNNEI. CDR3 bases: TGTGCCAGCAGACCTTACGTAACAGGGGTGGATGCTTTCTTT. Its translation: CASRPYVTGVDAFF.

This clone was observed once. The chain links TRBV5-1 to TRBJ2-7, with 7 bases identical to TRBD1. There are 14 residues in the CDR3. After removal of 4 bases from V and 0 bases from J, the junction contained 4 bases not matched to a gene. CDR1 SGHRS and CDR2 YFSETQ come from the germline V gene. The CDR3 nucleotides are TGCGCCAGCAGCGGACGGGACAGCTCCTACGAGCAGTACTTC. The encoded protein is CASSGRDSSYEQYF.

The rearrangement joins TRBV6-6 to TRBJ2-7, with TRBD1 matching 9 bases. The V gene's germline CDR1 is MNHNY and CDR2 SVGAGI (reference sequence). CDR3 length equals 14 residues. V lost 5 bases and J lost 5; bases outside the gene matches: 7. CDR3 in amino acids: CASSSPGQGNEQYF. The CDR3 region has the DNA TGTGCCAGCAGTAGTCCGGGACAGGGCAACGAGCAGTACTTC.

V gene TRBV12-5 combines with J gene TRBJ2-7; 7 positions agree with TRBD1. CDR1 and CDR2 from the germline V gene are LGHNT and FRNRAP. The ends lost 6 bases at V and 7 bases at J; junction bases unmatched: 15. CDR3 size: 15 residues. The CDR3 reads CASGRQTGWVGEQYF. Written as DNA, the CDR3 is TGTGCTAGTGGCCGTCAGACAGGGTGGGTGGGGGAGCAGTACTTC.

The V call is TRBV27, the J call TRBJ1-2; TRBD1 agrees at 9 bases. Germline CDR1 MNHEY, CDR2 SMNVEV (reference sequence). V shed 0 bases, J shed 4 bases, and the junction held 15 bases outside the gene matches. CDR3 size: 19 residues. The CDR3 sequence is CASSLSPGQGRFGVYGYTF. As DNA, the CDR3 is TGTGCCAGCAGTTTATCCCCGGGACAGGGAAGATTTGGGGTCTATGGCTACACCTTC.

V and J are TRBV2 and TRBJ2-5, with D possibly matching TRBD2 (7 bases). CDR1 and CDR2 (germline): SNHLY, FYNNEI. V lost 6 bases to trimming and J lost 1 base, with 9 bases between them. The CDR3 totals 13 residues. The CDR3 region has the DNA TGTGCCAGCAGGCGGGGGCCCCAAGAGACCCAGTACTTC. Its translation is CASRRGPQETQYF. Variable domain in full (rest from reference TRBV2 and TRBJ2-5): EPEVTQTPSHQVTQMGQEVILRCVPISNHLYFYWYRQILGQKVEFLVSFYNNEISEKSEIFDDQFSVERPDGSNFTLKIRSTKLEDSAMYFCASRRGPQETQYFGPGTRLLVL.

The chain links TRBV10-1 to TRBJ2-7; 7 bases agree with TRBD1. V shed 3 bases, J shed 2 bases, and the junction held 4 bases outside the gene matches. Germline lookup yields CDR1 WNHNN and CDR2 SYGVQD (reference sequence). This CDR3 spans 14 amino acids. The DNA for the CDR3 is TGCGCCAGCAGTGAAACAGGGGTTCCCTACGAGCAGTACTTC. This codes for CASSETGVPYEQYF.

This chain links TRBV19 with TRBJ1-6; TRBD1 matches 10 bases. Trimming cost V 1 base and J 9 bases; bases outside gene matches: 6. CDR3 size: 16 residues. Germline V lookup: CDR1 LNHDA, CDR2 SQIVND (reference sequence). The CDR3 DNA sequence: TGTGCCAGTAGTATAGCCCCGCGGGACAGGGGTTCACCCCTCCACTTT. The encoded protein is CASSIAPRDRGSPLHF.

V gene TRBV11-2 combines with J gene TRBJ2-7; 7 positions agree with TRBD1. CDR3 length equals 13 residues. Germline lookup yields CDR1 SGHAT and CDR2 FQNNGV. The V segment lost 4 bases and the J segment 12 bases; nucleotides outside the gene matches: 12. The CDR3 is CASSSTDRPGTYF. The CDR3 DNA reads TGTGCCAGCAGCTCCACGGACAGGCCCGGGACGTACTTC.

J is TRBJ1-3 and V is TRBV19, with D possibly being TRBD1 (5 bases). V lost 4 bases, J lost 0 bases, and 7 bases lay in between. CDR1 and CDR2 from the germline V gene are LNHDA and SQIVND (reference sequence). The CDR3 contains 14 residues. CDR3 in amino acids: CASSTGGSGNTIYF. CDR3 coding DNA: TGTGCCAGTAGTACGGGGGGCTCTGGAAACACCATATATTTT. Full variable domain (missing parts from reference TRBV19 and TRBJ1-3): DGGITQSPKYLFRKEGQNVTLSCEQNLNHDAMYWYRQDPGQGLRLIYYSQIVNDFQKGDIAEGYSVSREKKESFPLTVTSAQKNPTAFYLCASSTGGSGNTIYFGEGSWLTVV.

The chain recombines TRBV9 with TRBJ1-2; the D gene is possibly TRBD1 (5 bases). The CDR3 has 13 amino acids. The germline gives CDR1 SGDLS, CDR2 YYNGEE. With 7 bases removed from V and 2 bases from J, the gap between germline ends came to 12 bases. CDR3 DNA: TGTGCCAGCTCGGAGGGGCAGAACTATGGCTACACCTTC. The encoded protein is CASSEGQNYGYTF.

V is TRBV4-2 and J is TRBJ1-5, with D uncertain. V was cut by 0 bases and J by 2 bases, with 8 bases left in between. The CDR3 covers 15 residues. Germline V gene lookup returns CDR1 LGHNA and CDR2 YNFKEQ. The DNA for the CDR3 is TGTGCCAGCAGCCAAGAGGTACGTGGCAATCAGCCCCAGCATTTT. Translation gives CASSQEVRGNQPQHF.

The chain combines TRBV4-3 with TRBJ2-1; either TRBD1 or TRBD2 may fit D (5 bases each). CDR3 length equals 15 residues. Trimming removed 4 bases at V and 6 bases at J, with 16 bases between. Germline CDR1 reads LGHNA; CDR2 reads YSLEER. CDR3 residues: CASSLRDVPSNEQFF. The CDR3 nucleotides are TGCGCCAGCAGCCTCCGGGACGTCCCCAGCAATGAGCAGTTCTTC.

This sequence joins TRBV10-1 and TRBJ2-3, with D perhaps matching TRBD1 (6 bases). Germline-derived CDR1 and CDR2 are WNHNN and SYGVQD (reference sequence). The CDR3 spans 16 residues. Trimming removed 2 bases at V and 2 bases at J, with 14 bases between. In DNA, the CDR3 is TGCGCCAGCAGTGAGACATCAGGGGAGTTCACAGATACGCAGTATTTT. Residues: CASSETSGEFTDTQYF.

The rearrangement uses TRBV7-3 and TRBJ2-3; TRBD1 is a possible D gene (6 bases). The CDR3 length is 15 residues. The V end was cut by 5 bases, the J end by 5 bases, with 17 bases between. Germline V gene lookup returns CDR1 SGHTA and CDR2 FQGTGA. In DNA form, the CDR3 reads TGTGCCAGCAGCGCGACCGGGACAAAAGGAGATACGCAGTATTTT. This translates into CASSATGTKGDTQYF.

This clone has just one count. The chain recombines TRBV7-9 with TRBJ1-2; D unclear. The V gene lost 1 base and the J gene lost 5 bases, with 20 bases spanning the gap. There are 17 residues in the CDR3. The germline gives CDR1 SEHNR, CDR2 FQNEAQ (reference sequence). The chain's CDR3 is CASSLGLLGGTAYGYTF. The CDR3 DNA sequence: TGTGCCAGCAGCTTAGGTCTTCTTGGCGGTACTGCGTATGGCTACACCTTC.

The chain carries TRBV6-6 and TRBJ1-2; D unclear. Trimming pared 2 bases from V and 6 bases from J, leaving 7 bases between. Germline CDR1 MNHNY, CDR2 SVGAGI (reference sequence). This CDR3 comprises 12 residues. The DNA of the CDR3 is TGTGCCAGCAGTTACGACCGAGATGGCTACACCTTC. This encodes CASSYDRDGYTF.

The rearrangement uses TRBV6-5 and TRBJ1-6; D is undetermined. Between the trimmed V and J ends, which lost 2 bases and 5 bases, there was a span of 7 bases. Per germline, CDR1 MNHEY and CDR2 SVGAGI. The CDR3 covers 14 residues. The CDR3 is CASSYDTNNSPLHF. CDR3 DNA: TGTGCCAGCAGTTACGACACGAATAATTCACCCCTCCACTTT.

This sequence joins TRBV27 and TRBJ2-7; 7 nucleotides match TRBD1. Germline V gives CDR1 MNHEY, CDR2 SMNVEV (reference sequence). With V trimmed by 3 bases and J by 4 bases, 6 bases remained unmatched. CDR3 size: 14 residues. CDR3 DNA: TGTGCCAGCAGTTTCGACAGGGAAGGTTACGAGCAGTACTTC. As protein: CASSFDREGYEQYF.

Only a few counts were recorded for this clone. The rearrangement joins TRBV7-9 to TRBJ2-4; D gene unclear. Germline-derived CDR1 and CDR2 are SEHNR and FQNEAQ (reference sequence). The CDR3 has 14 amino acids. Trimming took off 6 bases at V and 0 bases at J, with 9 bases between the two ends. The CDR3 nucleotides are TGTGCCAGCAGTTACAACTTAGCCAAAAACATTCAGTACTTC. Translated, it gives CASSYNLAKNIQYF.

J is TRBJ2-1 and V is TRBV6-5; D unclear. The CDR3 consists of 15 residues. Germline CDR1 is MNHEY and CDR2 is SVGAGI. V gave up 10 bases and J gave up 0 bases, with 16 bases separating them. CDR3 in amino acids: CAITALLGSYNEQFF. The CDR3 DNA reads TGTGCCATCACGGCCCTTTTGGGCTCCTACAATGAGCAGTTCTTC.

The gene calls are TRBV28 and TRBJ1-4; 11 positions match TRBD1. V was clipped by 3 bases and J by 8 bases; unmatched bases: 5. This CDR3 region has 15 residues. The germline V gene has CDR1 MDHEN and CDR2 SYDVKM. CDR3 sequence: CASSFQGQGVEKLFF. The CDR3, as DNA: TGTGCCAGCAGTTTCCAGGGACAGGGGGTGGAAAAACTGTTTTTT.

This chain's CDR3 is CASSYGRATNEKLFF. CDR3 coding DNA: TGTGCCAGCAGTTATGGGAGGGCAACTAATGAAAAACTGTTTTTT. The rearrangement joins TRBV6-5 to TRBJ1-4; the D is unclear. This CDR3 comprises 15 residues. Germline CDR1 reads MNHEY; CDR2 reads SVGAGI. V was pared by 3 bases and J by 0 bases, with 8 bases between.

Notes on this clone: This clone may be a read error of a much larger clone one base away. CDR3 sequence reads: CASSLGGAQPQHF. CDR3 DNA: TGTGCCAGCAGCTTAGGAGGGGCTCAGCCCCAGCATTTT. The chain employs TRBV11-2 and TRBJ1-5; a weak D match, TRBD1 (5 bases). Between the trimmed V and J ends, which lost 1 base and 6 bases, there was a span of 7 bases. This CDR3 region has 13 residues. Looked up from germline, CDR1 is SGHAT and CDR2 is FQNNGV.

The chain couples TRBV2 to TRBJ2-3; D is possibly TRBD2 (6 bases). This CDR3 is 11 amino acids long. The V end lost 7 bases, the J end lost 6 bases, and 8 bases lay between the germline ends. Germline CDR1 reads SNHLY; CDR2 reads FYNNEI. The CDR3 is CASKEGDTQYF. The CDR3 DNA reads TGTGCCAGCAAGGAGGGGGATACGCAGTATTTT.

CDR3 nucleotides: TGTGCCAGCAGCGTCAATCCAAGGGCAGCCTCCTGGGGCTATGGCTACACCTTC. Its protein is CASSVNPRAASWGYGYTF. This chain joins TRBV9 and TRBJ1-2; D is unresolved. The V end lost 2 bases, the J end lost 4 bases, and 24 bases lay between the germline ends. Germline CDR1 and CDR2: SGDLS and YYNGEE. The CDR3 is made up of 18 amino acids.

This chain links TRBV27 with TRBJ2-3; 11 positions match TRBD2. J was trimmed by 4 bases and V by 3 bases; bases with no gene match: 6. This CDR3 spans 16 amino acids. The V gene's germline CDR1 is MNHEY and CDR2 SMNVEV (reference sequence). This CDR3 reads CASSFPASGGPDTQYF. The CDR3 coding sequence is TGTGCCAGCAGTTTTCCTGCTAGCGGGGGGCCAGATACGCAGTATTTT.

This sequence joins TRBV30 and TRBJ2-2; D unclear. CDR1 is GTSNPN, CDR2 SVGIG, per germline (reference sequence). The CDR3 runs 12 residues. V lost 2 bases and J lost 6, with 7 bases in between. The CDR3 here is CAWSQLSGELFF. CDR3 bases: TGTGCCTGGAGTCAATTGTCCGGGGAGCTGTTTTTT.